These 19 T cell receptor beta chains were all obtained from the same sample, sequenced in a study of blood T cell repertoires in COVID-19. Produced via immunoSEQ multiplex PCR; TCRdb's table is partial and in-frame only. The sample carries about 120,000 clones, 65% to 90% recorded once. The sequenced sample was peripheral blood. These TCRs come from a human donor in a cohort sampled during active COVID-19.

The sample holds a few counts of this clone. This rearrangement joins TRBV5-6 to TRBJ1-2, with TRBD1 as a possible D gene (5 bases). CDR3 size: 13 residues. The V and J ends lost 9 bases and 6 bases respectively, with 18 bases between them. Germline assignment: CDR1 SGHDT and CDR2 YYEEEE. The CDR3 is CATKRGERNGYTF. DNA of the CDR3: TGTGCCACAAAACGGGGGGAAAGGAATGGCTACACCTTC.

This chain joins TRBV4-1 and TRBJ1-5; D is possibly TRBD1 (5 bases). The CDR3 loop spans 13 amino acids. V was cut by 7 bases and J by 6 bases, with 13 bases left in between. Germline CDR1 and CDR2: MGHRA and YSYEKL. CDR3 sequence: CASTQGVGQPQHF. As DNA, the CDR3 is TGCGCCAGCACTCAAGGGGTGGGTCAGCCCCAGCATTTT.

Ten or more counts support this clone. In DNA form, the CDR3 reads TGTGCCAGCAGTACCGCCCCGGGACAGCTCTATGGCTACACCTTC. Its translation is CASSTAPGQLYGYTF. The chain recombines TRBV6-5 with TRBJ1-2, with 7 bases identical to TRBD1. V shed 5 bases, J shed 4 bases, and the junction held 10 bases outside the gene matches. Per the germline V gene, CDR1 is MNHEY and CDR2 is SVGAGI. The CDR3 consists of 15 residues.

The chain recombines TRBV28 with TRBJ2-7; no reliable D call. Germline-derived CDR1 and CDR2 are MDHEN and SYDVKM. The CDR3 runs to 11 residues. The ends were cut back, 7 bases at V and 9 bases at J, with 13 bases in the middle. Written as DNA, the CDR3 is TGTGCCAGCACGGATACTACGGGGCAGTACTTC. This gives the protein CASTDTTGQYF.

A few counts support this clone. The chain links TRBV10-3 to TRBJ1-2; 7 nucleotides line up with TRBD1. The CDR3 spans 17 residues. After removal of 7 bases from V and 1 base from J, the junction contained 15 bases not matched to a gene. In germline, CDR1 is ENHRY, CDR2 SYGVKD. CDR3 nucleotides: TGTGCCATCAACGGGGACAGCCCGACTTTACATAACTATGGCTACACCTTC. Its translation: CAINGDSPTLHNYGYTF.

Only one count was recorded for this clone. The V call is TRBV7-2, the J call TRBJ2-5; TRBD1 might be the D (5 bases). CDR1 SGHTA and CDR2 FQGNSA come from the germline V gene. The CDR3 consists of 13 residues. With 4 bases removed from V and 3 bases from J, the gap between germline ends came to 9 bases. The CDR3 here is CASSSSREETQYF. The CDR3, as DNA: TGTGCCAGCAGCTCCTCCAGGGAAGAGACCCAGTACTTC.

This clone was found a few times. The J gene is TRBJ2-5, the V gene TRBV2, with TRBD2 as a possible D gene (7 bases). V shed 7 bases and J shed 1 base, with 19 bases lying between them. This CDR3 comprises 16 residues. CDR1 and CDR2 (germline): SNHLY, FYNNEI. CDR3 sequence reads: CASNVRGARGQETQYF. The CDR3 nucleotides read TGTGCCAGCAATGTACGGGGGGCGCGGGGCCAAGAGACCCAGTACTTC.

The chain uses TRBV28 and TRBJ2-1; a possible D gene is TRBD2 (5 bases). Trimming removed 6 bases from V and 9 bases from J, with 15 bases in between. This CDR3 is 13 amino acids long. Germline V gene data show CDR1 as MDHEN and CDR2 as SYDVKM. CDR3 nucleotides: TGTGCCAGCAGACTAGTTTATGAACGTGAGCAGTTCTTC. Protein sequence: CASRLVYEREQFF.

The rearrangement uses TRBV4-1 and TRBJ2-1; 11 nucleotides align to TRBD1. Germline assignment: CDR1 MGHRA and CDR2 YSYEKL. The CDR3 consists of 15 residues. Trimming took 3 bases from V and 2 from J; bases not matched to a gene: 0. The CDR3 region is CASSQDRGPYNEQFF. The CDR3 DNA reads as TGCGCCAGCAGCCAGGACAGGGGGCCCTACAATGAGCAGTTCTTC.

This clone was detected only once. No DNA is shown, since the ends of the CDR3 on it are uncertain; the CDR3 is the one TCRdb lists. The chain employs TRBV28 and TRBJ2-7; the DNA was not used to check the table's D call, TRBD1. From its first to its last residue, the CDR3 has 14 amino acids. CDR1 and CDR2 (germline): MDHEN, SYDVKM. CDR3 sequence reads: CASSPFGTGNRGYF.

The chain uses TRBV10-3 and TRBJ2-1, with D perhaps matching TRBD2 (5 bases). V lost 3 bases and J lost 0, with 9 bases in between. The CDR3 contains 15 residues. Per germline, CDR1 ENHRY and CDR2 SYGVKD. CDR3: CAISELGSSYNEQFF. In DNA, the CDR3 is TGTGCCATCAGTGAACTAGGGAGCTCCTACAATGAGCAGTTCTTC.

This sequence joins TRBV9 and TRBJ2-1; 7 bases are shared with TRBD2. The CDR3 is made up of 14 amino acids. Germline CDR1 and CDR2: SGDLS and YYNGEE. V dropped 0 bases and J dropped 7; count of bases not matched to a gene: 4. CDR3 in DNA: TGTGCCAGCAGCGTAGGAACTAGCGTTAATGAGCAGTTCTTC. Translation gives CASSVGTSVNEQFF.

The chain has TRBV6-5 and TRBJ1-1; 7 nucleotides match TRBD1. The CDR3 spans 14 residues. V trimming: 5 bases; J trimming: 1 base; junction bases outside the gene matches: 4. Germline CDR1 reads MNHEY; CDR2 reads SVGAGI. CDR3 sequence: CASSPGQWNTEAFF. The DNA of the CDR3 is TGTGCCAGCAGTCCGGGACAGTGGAACACTGAAGCTTTCTTT.

V usage is TRBV5-1 and J usage is TRBJ2-4; no firm D call. Trimming left V 1 base short and J 6 bases short, with 5 bases between. The CDR3 extends over 12 amino acids. From germline, CDR1 is SGHRS and CDR2 YFSETQ. CDR3 residues: CASSLNGNIQYF. The CDR3 bases are TGCGCCAGCAGCTTGAACGGAAACATTCAGTACTTC.

The V gene is TRBV4-1, the J gene TRBJ1-6, with TRBD1 as a possible D gene (6 bases). Germline V CDR1 and CDR2: MGHRA, YSYEKL. The CDR3 is made up of 16 amino acids. V was trimmed by 1 base and J by 1 base, leaving 8 bases between them. As DNA, the CDR3 is TGCGCCAGCAGCCAAGTGACAGGATCCTATAATTCACCCCTCCACTTT. Its protein product is CASSQVTGSYNSPLHF.

The chain links TRBV5-1 to TRBJ2-7; 10 positions match TRBD1. V gave up 3 bases and J gave up 7 bases; unmatched junction bases: 7. This CDR3 comprises 14 residues. Looked up from germline, CDR1 is SGHRS and CDR2 is YFSETQ. The CDR3 DNA reads as TGCGCCAGCAGCTCGGGACAGGGGAGAGGGGAGCAGTACTTC. Its protein is CASSSGQGRGEQYF.

The chain uses TRBV5-6 and TRBJ2-1; TRBD2 matches 9 bases. With V trimmed by 5 bases and J by 1 base, 7 bases remained unmatched. CDR1 and CDR2 from the germline V gene are SGHDT and YYEEEE. The CDR3 length is 16 residues. The CDR3 protein is CASSKGGGASYNEQFF. The CDR3 nucleotides are TGTGCCAGCAGTAAGGGCGGGGGGGCGTCCTACAATGAGCAGTTCTTC.

This clone occurred a few times. The chain recombines TRBV2 with TRBJ2-7; 7 bases fit TRBD1. The J segment lost 1 base and the V segment lost 2 bases, leaving 2 bases of the junction unmatched. Germline V lookup: CDR1 SNHLY, CDR2 FYNNEI. The CDR3 is made up of 14 amino acids. The CDR3 bases are TGTGCCAGCAGTGAAAGGGGACAGTCCTACGAGCAGTACTTC. This sequence encodes CASSERGQSYEQYF.

The V call is TRBV7-9, the J call TRBJ2-1; D is unresolved. The CDR3 is 12 residues long. Deletions cut 1 base from V and 9 bases from J, with 7 bases between. CDR1 and CDR2 (germline): SEHNR, FQNEAQ (reference sequence). The CDR3 sequence: CASSLVLSEQFF. CDR3 DNA sequence: TGTGCCAGCAGCTTAGTTCTGAGTGAGCAGTTCTTC. Full variable domain (rest looked up from reference TRBV7-9 and TRBJ2-1): DTGVSQNPRHKITKRGQNVTFRCDPISEHNRLYWYRQTLGQGPEFLTYFQNEAQLEKSRLLSDRFSAERPKGSFSTLEIQRTEQGDSAMYLCASSLVLSEQFFGPGTRLTVL.